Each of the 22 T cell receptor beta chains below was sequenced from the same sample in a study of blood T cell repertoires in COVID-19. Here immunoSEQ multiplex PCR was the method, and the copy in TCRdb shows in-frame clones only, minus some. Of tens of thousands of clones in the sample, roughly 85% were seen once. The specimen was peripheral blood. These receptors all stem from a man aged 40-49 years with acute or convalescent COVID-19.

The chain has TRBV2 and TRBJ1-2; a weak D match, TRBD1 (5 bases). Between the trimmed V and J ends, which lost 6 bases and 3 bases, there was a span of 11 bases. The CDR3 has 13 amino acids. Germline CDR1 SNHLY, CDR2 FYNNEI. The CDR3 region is CASSEQEHYGYTF. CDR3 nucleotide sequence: TGTGCCAGCAGCGAACAGGAACACTATGGCTACACCTTC.

The CDR3 protein is CAWSDGTGGVNGELFF. CDR3 in DNA: TGTGCCTGGAGTGACGGGACAGGGGGCGTCAACGGGGAGCTGTTTTTT. The chain carries TRBV30 and TRBJ2-2; 12 nucleotides line up with TRBD1. After removal of 1 base from V and 7 bases from J, the junction contained 7 bases not matched to a gene. The germline V gene has CDR1 GTSNPN and CDR2 SVGIG (reference sequence). This CDR3 spans 16 amino acids. The whole variable domain, remainder taken from reference TRBV30 and TRBJ2-2, is SQTIHQWPATLVQPVGSPLSLECTVEGTSNPNLYWYRQAAGRGLQLLFYSVGIGQISSEVPQNLSASRPQDRQFILSSKKLLLSDSGFYLCAWSDGTGGVNGELFFGEGSRLTVL.

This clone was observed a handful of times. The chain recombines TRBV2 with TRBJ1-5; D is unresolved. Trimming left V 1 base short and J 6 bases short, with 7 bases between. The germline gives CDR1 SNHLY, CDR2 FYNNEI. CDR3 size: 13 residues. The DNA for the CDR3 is TGTGCCAGCAGTGAAGGTCGGAGTCAGCCCCAGCATTTT. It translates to CASSEGRSQPQHF.

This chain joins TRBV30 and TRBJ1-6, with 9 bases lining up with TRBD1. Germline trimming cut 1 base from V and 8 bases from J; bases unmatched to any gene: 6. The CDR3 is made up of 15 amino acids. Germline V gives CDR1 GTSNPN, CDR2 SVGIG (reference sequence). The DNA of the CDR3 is TGTGCCTGGAGTGAGGGACAGGGATTTTATTCACCCCTCCACTTT. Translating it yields CAWSEGQGFYSPLHF.

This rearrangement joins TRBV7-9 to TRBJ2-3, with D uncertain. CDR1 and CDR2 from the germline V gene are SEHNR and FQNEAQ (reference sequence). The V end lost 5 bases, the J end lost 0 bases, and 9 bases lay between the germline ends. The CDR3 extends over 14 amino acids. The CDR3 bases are TGTGCCAGCAGCACGGTTGCTAGCACAGATACGCAGTATTTT. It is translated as CASSTVASTDTQYF.

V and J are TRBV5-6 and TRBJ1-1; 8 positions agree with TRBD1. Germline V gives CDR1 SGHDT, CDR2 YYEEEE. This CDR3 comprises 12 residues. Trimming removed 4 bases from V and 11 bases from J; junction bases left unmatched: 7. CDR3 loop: CASSPRTGSAFF. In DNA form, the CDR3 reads TGTGCCAGCAGCCCCCGGACAGGGTCCGCTTTCTTT. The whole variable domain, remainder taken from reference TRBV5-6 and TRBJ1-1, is DAGVTQSPTHLIKTRGQQVTLRCSPKSGHDTVSWYQQALGQGPQFIFQYYEEEERQRGNFPDRFSGHQFPNYSSELNVNALLLGDSALYLCASSPRTGSAFFGQGTRLTVV.

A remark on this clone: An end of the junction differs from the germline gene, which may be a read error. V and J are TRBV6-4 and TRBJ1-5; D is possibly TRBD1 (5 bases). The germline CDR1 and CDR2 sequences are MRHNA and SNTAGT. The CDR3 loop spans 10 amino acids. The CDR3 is CASTRGGRSF. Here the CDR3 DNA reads TGTGCCAGCACCCGGGGGGGACGGAGCTTT.

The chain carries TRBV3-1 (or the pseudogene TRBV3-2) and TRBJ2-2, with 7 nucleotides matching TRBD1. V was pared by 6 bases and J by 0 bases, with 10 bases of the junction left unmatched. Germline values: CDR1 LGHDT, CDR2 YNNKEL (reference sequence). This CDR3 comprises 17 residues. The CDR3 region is CASRPNRGPSNTGELFF. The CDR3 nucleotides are TGTGCCAGCAGGCCTAACAGGGGCCCTTCGAACACCGGGGAGCTGTTTTTT.

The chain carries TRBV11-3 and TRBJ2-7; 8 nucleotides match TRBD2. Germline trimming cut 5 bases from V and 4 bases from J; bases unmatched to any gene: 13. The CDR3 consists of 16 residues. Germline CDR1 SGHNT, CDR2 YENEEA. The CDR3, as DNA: TGTGCCAGCAGCGCGCCCGACGGGAGGGAAGCGTACGAGCAGTACTTC. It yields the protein CASSAPDGREAYEQYF. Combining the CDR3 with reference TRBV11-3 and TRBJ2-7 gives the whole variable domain EAGVVQSPRYKIIEKKQPVAFWCNPISGHNTLYWYLQNLGQGPELLIRYENEEAVDDSQLPKDRFSAERLKGVDSTLKIQPAELGDSAVYLCASSAPDGREAYEQYFGPGTRLTVT.

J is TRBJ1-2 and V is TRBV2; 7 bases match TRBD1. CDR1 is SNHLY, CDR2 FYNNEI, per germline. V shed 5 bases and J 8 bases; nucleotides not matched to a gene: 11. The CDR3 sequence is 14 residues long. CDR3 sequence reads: CASSYLEGAGGYTF. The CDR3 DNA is TGTGCCAGCAGTTACCTTGAGGGGGCAGGGGGCTACACCTTC. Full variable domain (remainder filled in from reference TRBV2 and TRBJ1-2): EPEVTQTPSHQVTQMGQEVILRCVPISNHLYFYWYRQILGQKVEFLVSFYNNEISEKSEIFDDQFSVERPDGSNFTLKIRSTKLEDSAMYFCASSYLEGAGGYTFGSGTRLTVV.

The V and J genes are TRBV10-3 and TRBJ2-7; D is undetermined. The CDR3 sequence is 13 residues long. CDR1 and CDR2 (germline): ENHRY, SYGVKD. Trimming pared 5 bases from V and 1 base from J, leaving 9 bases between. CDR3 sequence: CAISHNESYEQYF. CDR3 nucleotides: TGTGCCATCAGTCACAACGAATCCTACGAGCAGTACTTC.

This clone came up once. The CDR3 region is CSSREGGLNGYTF. DNA for the CDR3: TGCAGCTCCCGTGAGGGGGGGCTTAATGGCTACACCTTC. The V and J genes are TRBV29-1 and TRBJ1-2, with a tentative D call TRBD1 (6 bases). Trimming removed 8 bases from V and 6 bases from J, with 19 bases in between. This CDR3 spans 13 amino acids. The germline gives CDR1 SQVTM, CDR2 ANQGSEA.

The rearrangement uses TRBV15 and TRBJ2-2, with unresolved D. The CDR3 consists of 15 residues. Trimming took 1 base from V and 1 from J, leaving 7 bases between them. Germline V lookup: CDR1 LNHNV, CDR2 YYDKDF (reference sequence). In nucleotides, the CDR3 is TGTGCCACCAGCAGAGGTTCCGGGAACACCGGGGAGCTGTTTTTT. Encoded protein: CATSRGSGNTGELFF. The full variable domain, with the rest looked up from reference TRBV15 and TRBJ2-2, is DAMVIQNPRYQVTQFGKPVTLSCSQTLNHNVMYWYQQKSSQAPKLLFHYYDKDFNNEADTPDNFQSRRPNTSFCFLDIRSPGLGDTAMYLCATSRGSGNTGELFFGEGSRLTVL.

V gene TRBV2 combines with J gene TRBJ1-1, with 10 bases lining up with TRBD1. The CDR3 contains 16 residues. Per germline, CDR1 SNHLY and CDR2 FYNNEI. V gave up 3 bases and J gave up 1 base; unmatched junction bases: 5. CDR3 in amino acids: CASSEPGTGANTEAFF. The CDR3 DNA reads TGTGCCAGCAGTGAGCCCGGGACAGGGGCGAACACTGAAGCTTTCTTT.

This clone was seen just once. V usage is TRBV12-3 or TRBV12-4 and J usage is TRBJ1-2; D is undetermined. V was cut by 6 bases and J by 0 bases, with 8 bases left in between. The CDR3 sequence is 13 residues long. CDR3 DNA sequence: TGTGCCAGCAGCCAACAACCTAACTATGGCTACACCTTC. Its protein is CASSQQPNYGYTF.

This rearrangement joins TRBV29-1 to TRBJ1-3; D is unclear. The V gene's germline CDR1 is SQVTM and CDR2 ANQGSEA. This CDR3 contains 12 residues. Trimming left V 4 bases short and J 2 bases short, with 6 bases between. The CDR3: CSVGSPGNTIYF. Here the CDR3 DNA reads TGCAGCGTTGGTTCTCCTGGAAACACCATATATTTT.

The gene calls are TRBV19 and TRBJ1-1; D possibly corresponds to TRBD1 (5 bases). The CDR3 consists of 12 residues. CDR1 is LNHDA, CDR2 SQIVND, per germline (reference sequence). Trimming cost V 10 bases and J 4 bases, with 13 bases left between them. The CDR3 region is CATQGWGTEAFF. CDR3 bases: TGTGCCACCCAGGGATGGGGCACTGAAGCTTTCTTT.

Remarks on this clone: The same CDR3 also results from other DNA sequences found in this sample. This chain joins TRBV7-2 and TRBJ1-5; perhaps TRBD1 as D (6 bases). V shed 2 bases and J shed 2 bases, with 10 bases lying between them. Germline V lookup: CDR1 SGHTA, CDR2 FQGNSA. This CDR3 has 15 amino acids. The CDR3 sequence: CASSLQGTGNQPQHF. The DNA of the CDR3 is TGTGCCAGCAGCTTACAGGGGACGGGCAATCAGCCCCAGCATTTT. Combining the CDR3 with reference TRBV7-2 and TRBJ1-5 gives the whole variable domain GAGVSQSPSNKVTEKGKDVELRCDPISGHTALYWYRQSLGQGLEFLIYFQGNSAPDKSGLPSDRFSAERTGGSVSTLTIQRTQQEDSAVYLCASSLQGTGNQPQHFGDGTRLSIL.

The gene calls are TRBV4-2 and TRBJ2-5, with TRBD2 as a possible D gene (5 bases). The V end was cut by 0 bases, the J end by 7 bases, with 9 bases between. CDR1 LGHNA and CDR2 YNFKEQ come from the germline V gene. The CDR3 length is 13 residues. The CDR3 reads CASSQEVGGTQYF. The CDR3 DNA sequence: TGTGCCAGCAGCCAAGAGGTCGGAGGGACCCAGTACTTC.

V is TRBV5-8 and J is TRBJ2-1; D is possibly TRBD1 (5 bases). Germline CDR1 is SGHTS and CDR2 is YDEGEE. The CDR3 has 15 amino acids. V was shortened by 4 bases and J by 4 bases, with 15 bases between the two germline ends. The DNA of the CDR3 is TGTGCCAGCAGCCTTAGGGGCATACAATACAATGAGCAGTTCTTC. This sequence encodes CASSLRGIQYNEQFF.

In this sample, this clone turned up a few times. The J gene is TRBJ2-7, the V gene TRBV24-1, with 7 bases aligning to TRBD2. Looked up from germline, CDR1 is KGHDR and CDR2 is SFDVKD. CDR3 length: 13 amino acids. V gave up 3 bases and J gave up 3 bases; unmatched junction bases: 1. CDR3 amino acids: CATSDGRVYEQYF. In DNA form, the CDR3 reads TGTGCCACCAGTGATGGGAGGGTCTACGAGCAGTACTTC.

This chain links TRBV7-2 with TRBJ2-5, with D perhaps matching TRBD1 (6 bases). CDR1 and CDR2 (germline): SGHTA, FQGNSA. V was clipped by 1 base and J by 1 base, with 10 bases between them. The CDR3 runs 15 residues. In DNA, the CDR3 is TGTGCCAGCAGCTTAGTAGGACAGCTCCAAGAGACCCAGTACTTC. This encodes CASSLVGQLQETQYF.